The 24 T cell receptor beta chains given below trace back to one sample, sequenced in a study of T cells after yellow fever vaccination. MiXCR, applied by TCRdb to the 5' RACE reads, yields one record per CDR3 protein. The table shows a few hundred thousand distinct CDR3 sequences, with around 9.3% occurring only once. The sample was CD4+ T cells sorted from PBMCs, taken 5 days after the yellow fever booster vaccination. The receptor set was obtained from a man aged 18 to 29 who received the YFV17D yellow fever vaccine.

This clonotype was counted only a few times. The rearrangement uses TRBV7-9 and TRBJ2-3; D gene unclear. Germline V CDR1 and CDR2: SEHNR, FQNEAQ (reference sequence). The CDR3 is 12 residues long. Trimming removed 2 bases from V and 5 bases from J, with 5 bases in between. The CDR3 loop reads CASSLPQDTQYF. The CDR3, as DNA: TGTGCCAGCAGCTTACCTCAAGATACGCAGTATTTT. Together with reference TRBV7-9 and TRBJ2-3, the CDR3 gives the full variable domain: DTGVSQNPRHKITKRGQNVTFRCDPISEHNRLYWYRQTLGQGPEFLTYFQNEAQLEKSRLLSDRFSAERPKGSFSTLEIQRTEQGDSAMYLCASSLPQDTQYFGPGTRLTVL.

This clonotype was picked up many times. The genes are TRBV7-2 and TRBJ2-7; D possibly matches TRBD1 or TRBD2 (6 bases each). V lost 7 bases, J lost 6 bases, and 25 bases lay in between. CDR3 length: 16 amino acids. CDR1 and CDR2 (germline): SGHTA, FQGNSA. In DNA form, the CDR3 reads TGTGCCAGCACTAACCTTGGCCGAAACGGGGGCTTCGAGCAGTACTTC. The encoded protein is CASTNLGRNGGFEQYF. Drawing the rest from reference TRBV7-2 and TRBJ2-7, the complete variable domain is GAGVSQSPSNKVTEKGKDVELRCDPISGHTALYWYRQSLGQGLEFLIYFQGNSAPDKSGLPSDRFSAERTGGSVSTLTIQRTQQEDSAVYLCASTNLGRNGGFEQYFGPGTRLTVT.

This clonotype was picked up a small number of times. The CDR3 DNA follows: TGCGCCACCGGACTAGCGGGGGCGCAATACAATGAGCAGTTCTTC. It encodes CATGLAGAQYNEQFF. The gene calls are TRBV4-3 and TRBJ2-1; 13 nucleotides match TRBD2. The CDR3 covers 15 residues. With 10 bases clipped from V and 4 bases from J, the junction kept 7 bases outside the gene matches. The germline CDR1 and CDR2 sequences are LGHNA and YSLEER.

This chain connects TRBV6-4 to TRBJ2-1; the D gene could be TRBD1 or TRBD2 (5 bases each). The CDR3 consists of 16 residues. Germline values: CDR1 MRHNA, CDR2 SNTAGT. Trimming pared 10 bases from V and 8 bases from J, leaving 27 bases between. The DNA for the CDR3 is TGTGCCACCTATTCGGAGGAGATTAAGGGGAAGGATGAGCAGTTCTTC. It specifies CATYSEEIKGKDEQFF.

V is TRBV28 and J is TRBJ1-1, with D possibly being TRBD1 (5 bases). The CDR3 consists of 15 residues. The germline V and J ends were trimmed by 2 bases and 4 bases, with 14 bases remaining between them. The germline V gene has CDR1 MDHEN and CDR2 SYDVKM. CDR3: CASSLGRGGFTEAFF. CDR3 sequence (DNA): TGTGCCAGCAGTTTAGGTCGGGGGGGATTCACTGAAGCTTTCTTT. Using reference TRBV28 and TRBJ1-1 for the parts outside the CDR3, the full variable domain is DVKVTQSSRYLVKRTGEKVFLECVQDMDHENMFWYRQDPGLGLRLIYFSYDVKMKEKGDIPEGYSVSREKKERFSLILESASTNQTSMYLCASSLGRGGFTEAFFGQGTRLTVV.

This chain joins TRBV9 and TRBJ1-1; D may be TRBD1 (6 bases). The germline CDR1 and CDR2 sequences are SGDLS and YYNGEE. V was shortened by 4 bases and J by 8 bases, with 15 bases between the two germline ends. This CDR3 contains 13 residues. The CDR3 loop is CASSPRGRAEAFF. The CDR3 nucleotides are TGTGCCAGCAGCCCCAGGGGTCGCGCGGAAGCTTTCTTT.

This clonotype was recorded a few times. The chain combines TRBV5-1 with TRBJ2-5; 8 bases fit TRBD1. CDR1 is SGHRS and CDR2 is YFSETQ in the germline V gene. The CDR3 contains 13 residues. The V and J ends lost 4 bases and 5 bases, in that order; junction bases with no gene match: 4. The CDR3 loop is CASSQGAEETQYF. The CDR3 DNA follows: TGCGCCAGCAGCCAGGGGGCTGAGGAGACCCAGTACTTC.

This clonotype came up a few times. This chain links TRBV11-2 with TRBJ2-7, with D maybe TRBD1 (6 bases). CDR1 SGHAT and CDR2 FQNNGV come from the germline V gene. The length of the CDR3 is 14 residues. Between the trimmed V and J ends, which lost 5 bases and 5 bases, there was a span of 16 bases. CDR3 sequence: CASSARTARDEQYF. The CDR3 coding sequence is TGTGCCAGCAGCGCGAGGACAGCAAGGGACGAGCAGTACTTC. The entire variable domain, with the rest obtained from reference TRBV11-2 and TRBJ2-7, is as follows: EAGVAQSPRYKIIEKRQSVAFWCNPISGHATLYWYQQILGQGPKLLIQFQNNGVVDDSQLPKDRFSAERLKGVDSTLKIQPAKLEDSAVYLCASSARTARDEQYFGPGTRLTVT.

This clonotype has more than one count but fewer than ten. This chain uses TRBV5-1 with TRBJ1-2; weak D call: TRBD1 (5 bases). The CDR3 runs to 14 residues. Looked up from germline, CDR1 is SGHRS and CDR2 is YFSETQ. The V end lost 3 bases, the J end lost 0 bases, and 9 bases lay between the germline ends. The CDR3 loop is CASSSGPANYGYTF. CDR3 DNA sequence: TGCGCCAGCAGCTCGGGGCCAGCTAACTATGGCTACACCTTC.

This clonotype showed up just a few times. The chain combines TRBV28 with TRBJ1-2; D is possibly TRBD1 (6 bases). Germline V gene data show CDR1 as MDHEN and CDR2 as SYDVKM. V lost 5 bases and J lost 8, with 21 bases in between. The CDR3 is made up of 15 amino acids. The CDR3 spells CASSAGQPMSIGYTF. The CDR3 nucleotides read TGTGCCAGCAGTGCCGGACAGCCGATGTCAATAGGCTACACCTTC.

The chain is built from TRBV7-2 and TRBJ2-7; the match to TRBD2 covers 11 bases. CDR3 length: 16 amino acids. The V gene's germline CDR1 is SGHTA and CDR2 FQGNSA. V lost 4 bases to trimming and J lost 4 bases; unmatched junction nucleotides: 9. In nucleotides, the CDR3 is TGTGCCAGCAGCTCCCTCACTAGCGGGGGAGAGTACGAGCAGTACTTC. Protein sequence: CASSSLTSGGEYEQYF.

The chain carries TRBV20-1 and TRBJ2-5, with 10 bases aligning to TRBD2. The V and J ends lost 6 bases and 4 bases, in that order; junction bases with no gene match: 8. Per germline, CDR1 DFQATT and CDR2 SNEGSKA (reference sequence). The CDR3 contains 14 residues. The CDR3 nucleotides are TGCAGTGCGATTAGCGGGGGGATCGGAGAGACCCAGTACTTC. Translated: CSAISGGIGETQYF.

This clonotype was observed a few times. Here the CDR3 reads CASSQDRRGTTDTQYF. The CDR3 DNA follows: TGCGCCAGCAGCCAAGATAGGAGGGGTACAACAGATACGCAGTATTTT. The V and J genes are TRBV4-3 and TRBJ2-3; perhaps TRBD2 as D (6 bases). Trimming removed 0 bases at V and 3 bases at J, with 13 bases between. Germline values: CDR1 LGHNA, CDR2 YSLEER. This CDR3 is 16 amino acids long.

The V gene is TRBV27, the J gene TRBJ1-5; D is unresolved. From germline, CDR1 is MNHEY and CDR2 SMNVEV (reference sequence). The CDR3 loop spans 13 amino acids. Trimming left V 2 bases short and J 5 bases short, with 7 bases between. CDR3 DNA sequence: TGTGCCAGCAGTTTAACGGAGTATCAGCCCCAGCATTTT. Its protein product is CASSLTEYQPQHF.

This clonotype was recorded a few times. The rearrangement links TRBV7-2 to TRBJ2-1; 11 nucleotides align to TRBD2. The CDR3 runs 15 residues. The junction had 10 bases not matched to a gene; V was cut back by 5 bases and J by 10 bases. Germline lookup yields CDR1 SGHTA and CDR2 FQGNSA. CDR3 loop: CASSLSGGASGEQFF. CDR3 sequence (DNA): TGTGCCAGCAGCCTTAGCGGGGGGGCTTCTGGAGAGCAGTTCTTC.

This clonotype was counted between two and nine times. The rearrangement links TRBV5-1 to TRBJ2-5; D might be TRBD2 (5 bases). Looked up from germline, CDR1 is SGHRS and CDR2 is YFSETQ. This CDR3 comprises 14 residues. V was pared by 0 bases and J by 5 bases, with 11 bases between. The CDR3 reads CASSLVLSGETQYF. CDR3 nucleotides: TGCGCCAGCAGCTTGGTACTGAGCGGCGAGACCCAGTACTTC. Full variable domain (rest looked up from reference TRBV5-1 and TRBJ2-5): KAGVTQTPRYLIKTRGQQVTLSCSPISGHRSVSWYQQTPGQGLQFLFEYFSETQRNKGNFPGRFSGRQFSNSRSEMNVSTLELGDSALYLCASSLVLSGETQYFGPGTRLLVL.

The table lists this clonotype with a few counts. The CDR3 DNA reads TGTGCCAGCAGTCCCTCCGAGGATAGCTACGAGCAGTACTTC. Encoded protein: CASSPSEDSYEQYF. The chain is built from TRBV25-1 and TRBJ2-7; D is undetermined. In germline, CDR1 is MGHDK, CDR2 SYGVNS. V shed 5 bases and J shed 3 bases, with 14 bases lying between them. There are 14 residues in the CDR3.

This clonotype was picked up a small number of times. The chain employs TRBV7-9 and TRBJ1-2; D might be TRBD1 (5 bases). V dropped 11 bases and J dropped 4 bases, with 20 bases sitting between them. The CDR3 is made up of 14 amino acids. The germline V gene encodes CDR1 SEHNR and CDR2 FQNEAQ (reference sequence). The CDR3 region is CAGSGPTAPYGYTF. The DNA of the CDR3 is TGTGCCGGGTCCGGGCCGACAGCCCCCTATGGCTACACCTTC.

This clonotype was seen many times. This chain connects TRBV6-9 to TRBJ2-5; TRBD2 aligns across 8 bases. The V segment lost 4 bases and the J segment 4 bases; nucleotides outside the gene matches: 11. This CDR3 spans 16 amino acids. CDR1 and CDR2 (germline): MNHGY, SVAAGI. CDR3 DNA sequence: TGTGCCAGCAGTTCCCGGCGGAGCGGGAGAATAGAGACCCAGTACTTC. The encoded protein is CASSSRRSGRIETQYF.

This rearrangement joins TRBV4-1 to TRBJ1-2; 12 bases fit TRBD1. Germline V gives CDR1 MGHRA, CDR2 YSYEKL. With 2 bases clipped from V and 8 bases from J, the junction kept 9 bases outside the gene matches. The CDR3 is 16 residues long. DNA of the CDR3: TGCGCCAGCAGCCAACAAGGGACAGGGGGCCAAGGAGGCTACACCTTC. It specifies CASSQQGTGGQGGYTF.

The chain couples TRBV2 to TRBJ2-7, with 7 bases lining up with TRBD1. V dropped 3 bases and J dropped 0; count of bases not matched to a gene: 11. The CDR3 spans 17 residues. Germline loops: CDR1 SNHLY, CDR2 FYNNEI. This CDR3 is CASSEDQTGALSYEQYV. Here the CDR3 DNA reads TGTGCCAGCAGTGAGGACCAAACAGGGGCCCTCTCCTACGAGCAGTACGTC.

This clonotype was found many times. V usage is TRBV4-3 and J usage is TRBJ1-2, with 9 positions matching TRBD1. Germline loops: CDR1 LGHNA, CDR2 YSLEER. Trimming took 0 bases from V and 9 from J; bases not matched to a gene: 8. The CDR3 is 15 residues long. CDR3 DNA sequence: TGCGCCAGCAGCCAAGATTGGGGGACAGGGCTCCGCTACACCTTC. Protein sequence: CASSQDWGTGLRYTF.

This clonotype was seen only a few times. V gene TRBV7-9 combines with J gene TRBJ1-2, with D possibly being TRBD1 (6 bases). Trimming stripped 3 bases from V and 4 bases from J, with 12 bases between. CDR1 is SEHNR, CDR2 FQNEAQ, per germline (reference sequence). The CDR3 spans 14 residues. The CDR3 loop reads CASSLEDRAYGYTF. In nucleotides, the CDR3 is TGTGCCAGCAGCTTGGAGGACAGAGCCTATGGCTACACCTTC.

This clonotype was counted a few times. J is TRBJ1-1 and V is TRBV12-5, with D perhaps matching TRBD1 (6 bases). Trimming took off 4 bases at V and 3 bases at J, with 9 bases between the two ends. This CDR3 is built from 13 residues. The germline gives CDR1 LGHNT, CDR2 FRNRAP. CDR3 amino acids: CASGSTGYTEAFF. The DNA for the CDR3 is TGTGCTAGTGGTTCAACAGGGTACACTGAAGCTTTCTTT.